A selection of T cell receptor beta chains follows, all from one sample in a study of cytomegalovirus exposure and HLA in healthy donors. Method: immunoSEQ multiplex PCR; TCRdb's copy keeps in-frame clones and lacks some. The data show 150,000 or so clones, about 83% seen once. Sequencing was performed on PBMCs. The receptors here all came from a man aged 35 to 55 in good health and CMV-seropositive. Each CDR3 is given with its conserved first and last residue. The D gene is left open where the match is weak. Some rows mark clone size as missing; the rest say once, few, many or name a class of expanded clone.

D gene | clone size | V gene | CDR3 protein
- | few | TRBV7-3 | CASSFRGADTQYF
- | - | TRBV7-9 | CASSLTVNTEAFF
- | few | TRBV5-4 | CASSPDRQETQYF
- | once | TRBV7-2 | CASSLTGDTQYF
- | - | TRBV5-1 | CASTPGTFDNEQFF
- | - | TRBV5-6 | CASSLSDYEQYF
TRBD1 | - | TRBV7-9 | CASSLQGVNTEAFF
- | - | TRBV7-9 | CASSLEDSFSPLHF
- | - | TRBV19 | CASNRVSNQPQHF
- | - | TRBV15 | CATSRDQGGQETQYF
- | - | TRBV5-6 | CASSLAEVRTGELFF
TRBD2 | - | TRBV30 | CAAGGGVEQFF
TRBD2 | - | TRBV30 | CAWSVRLAGYNEQFF
TRBD2 | - | TRBV10-3 | CAISGALAVVYNEQFF
- | few | TRBV4-1 | CASSQFSGVFYEQYF
- | once | TRBV5-4 | CASSLGGDQPQHF
- | - | TRBV5-1 | CASSLDRGGTGELFF
- | - | TRBV7-9 | CSSSLGGYSGNTIYF